The rows below give T cell receptor beta chains drawn from one sample of a study of blood T cell repertoires in COVID-19. Profiled with immunoSEQ multiplex PCR; TCRdb holds only in-frame clones, not every one. The repertoire holds some 190,000 clones, with 75% to 90% as singletons. The sequenced sample consisted of peripheral blood. These receptors originate from a man aged 55 to 70 with acute or convalescent COVID-19. CDR3s include the opening cysteine and the closing phenylalanine or tryptophan. D genes are given only for firm matches. A row's size may be missing; if present it is once, few, many or a size class.

abundance | len | j_gene | d_gene | v_gene | CDR3aa | CDR3nt
- | 16 | TRBJ2-1 | - | TRBV27 | CASSFVVGGNYNEQFF | TGTGCCAGCAGTTTCGTCGTCGGGGGAAACTACAATGAGCAGTTCTTC
- | 18 | TRBJ2-5 | TRBD2 | TRBV18 | CASSPRLAGVIIGETQYF | TGTGCCAGCTCACCTCGACTAGCGGGAGTCATCATAGGAGAGACCCAGTACTTC
- | 11 | TRBJ2-7 | - | TRBV19 | CASSRGDEQYF | TGTGCCAGTAGTAGGGGGGACGAGCAGTACTTC
once | 20 | TRBJ2-3 | TRBD2 | TRBV2 | CASSLTAIAGGPGGADTQYF | TGTGCCAGCAGCCTAACAGCAATAGCGGGAGGCCCCGGTGGGGCAGATACGCAGTATTTT
- | 15 | TRBJ2-2 | TRBD2 | TRBV4-1 | CASSREGGYTGELFF | TGCGCCAGCAGCAGGGAGGGCGGTTACACCGGGGAGCTGTTTTTT
- | 15 | TRBJ2-1 | - | TRBV6-4 | CASRLDPSSYNEQFF | TGTGCCAGCAGACTAGACCCGAGCTCCTACAATGAGCAGTTCTTC
- | 14 | TRBJ1-1 | - | TRBV7-9 | CASSSQGSGTEAFF | TGTGCCAGCAGCTCCCAGGGGTCGGGCACTGAAGCTTTCTTT
- | 12 | TRBJ1-2 | - | TRBV5-1 | CASSAGLEVYTF | TGCGCCAGCAGCGCGGGACTGGAAGTCTACACCTTC
- | 14 | TRBJ1-5 | - | TRBV20-1 | CSASRRMMNQPQHF | TGCAGTGCTAGTAGGAGAATGATGAATCAGCCCCAGCATTTT
- | 17 | TRBJ2-3 | TRBD2 | TRBV7-3 | CASSLTGAGGPTDTQYF | TGTGCCAGCAGCTTAACAGGAGCGGGAGGACCGACAGATACGCAGTATTTT
once | 16 | TRBJ2-6 | - | TRBV15 | CATSRDITAGANVLTF | TGTGCCACCAGCAGAGATATAACGGCTGGGGCCAACGTCCTGACTTTC
- | 16 | TRBJ2-1 | TRBD2 | TRBV4-1 | CASSLRRVAGYNEQFF | TGCGCCAGCAGCCTCCGAAGAGTAGCGGGGTACAATGAGCAGTTCTTC
- | 18 | TRBJ2-3 | TRBD2 | TRBV5-4 | CASSFPGLAGRGTDTQYF | TGTGCCAGCAGCTTCCCGGGACTAGCGGGCAGAGGTACAGATACGCAGTATTTT
- | 16 | TRBJ2-1 | TRBD1 | TRBV9 | CASSVLGQRSYNEQFF | TGTGCCAGCAGCGTGTTGGGACAGCGCTCCTACAATGAGCAGTTCTTC
- | 12 | TRBJ1-1 | - | TRBV10-3 | CAISEIGTEAFF | TGTGCCATCAGTGAGATCGGCACTGAAGCTTTCTTT
- | 15 | TRBJ2-1 | TRBD2 | TRBV9 | CASSVVGAGGNEQFF | TGTGCCAGCAGCGTAGTAGGTGCGGGAGGAAATGAGCAGTTCTTC
few | 15 | TRBJ1-1 | - | TRBV19 | CASSIGGRGNTEAFF | TGTGCCAGTAGTATAGGGGGCAGGGGGAACACTGAAGCTTTCTTT
- | 15 | TRBJ2-2 | TRBD1 | TRBV28 | CASRRAGGNTGELFF | TGTGCCAGCAGAAGGGCAGGGGGGAACACCGGGGAGCTGTTTTTT
- | 15 | TRBJ2-1 | - | TRBV2 | CASSEYRDSYNEQFF | TGTGCCAGCAGTGAATACAGGGACTCCTACAATGAGCAGTTCTTC
- | 14 | TRBJ1-4 | - | TRBV19 | CASSTGETNEKLFF | TGTGCCAGTAGTACGGGGGAGACTAATGAAAAACTGTTTTTT
- | 14 | TRBJ2-5 | TRBD1 | TRBV5-5 | CASSSDRGWETQYF | TGTGCCAGCAGCTCTGACAGGGGGTGGGAGACCCAGTACTTC
- | 14 | TRBJ2-3 | TRBD2 | TRBV25-1 | CASRRLAGTDTQYF | TGTGCCAGCAGGCGACTAGCGGGCACAGATACGCAGTATTTT
- | 14 | TRBJ1-2 | - | TRBV7-2 | CASSPRQRNYGYTF | TGTGCCAGCAGCCCCAGACAGAGAAATTATGGCTACACCTTC
once | 14 | TRBJ2-7 | - | TRBV9 | CASSPNPDNYEQYF | TGTGCCAGCAGCCCTAATCCTGACAACTACGAGCAGTACTTC
many | 15 | TRBJ2-2 | TRBD1 | TRBV15 | CATRDGDSDTGELFF | TGTGCCACCAGAGATGGGGACAGCGACACCGGGGAGCTGTTTTTT
few | 13 | TRBJ2-2 | - | TRBV6-4 | CASSESNTGELFF | TGTGCCAGCAGTGAATCAAACACCGGGGAGCTGTTTTTT
many | 16 | TRBJ2-7 | - | TRBV5-1 | CASSLARGLSSYEQYF | TGCGCCAGCAGCTTGGCCAGGGGCCTTAGCTCCTACGAGCAGTACTTC
- | 16 | TRBJ2-2 | TRBD2 | TRBV28 | CASSPGLAGGIRELFF | TGTGCCAGCAGTCCCGGGCTAGCGGGAGGAATCCGGGAGCTGTTTTTT
- | 12 | TRBJ2-7 | - | TRBV19 | CASSRGSYEQYF | TGTGCCAGTAGTCGGGGCTCCTACGAGCAGTACTTC
once | 15 | TRBJ2-1 | - | TRBV5-6 | CASSPRRSGSDEQFF | TGTGCCAGCAGCCCCCGTAGGAGCGGGTCCGATGAGCAGTTCTTC
- | 15 | TRBJ1-4 | TRBD1 | TRBV5-1 | CASSLVGTVNEKLFF | TGCGCCAGCAGCTTGGTTGGGACAGTTAATGAAAAACTGTTTTTT
- | 18 | TRBJ1-6 | - | TRBV28 | CASSLGLQGVVYNSPLHF | TGTGCCAGCAGTTTGGGGCTACAGGGAGTAGTGTATAATTCACCCCTCCACTTT
few | 17 | TRBJ2-7 | TRBD2 | TRBV28 | CASTEGLAGFTSYEQYF | TGTGCCAGCACCGAGGGACTAGCGGGTTTCACTTCCTACGAGCAGTACTTC
- | 12 | TRBJ1-1 | - | TRBV27 | CASKTGDTEAFF | TGTGCCAGCAAAACGGGGGACACTGAAGCTTTCTTT
- | 12 | TRBJ2-7 | - | TRBV18 | CASSPQGSEQYF | TGTGCCAGCTCACCACAGGGGTCCGAGCAGTACTTC
- | 15 | TRBJ1-1 | TRBD1 | TRBV30 | CAWSVQGWMDTEAFF | TGTGCCTGGAGTGTACAGGGGTGGATGGACACTGAAGCTTTCTTT
- | 16 | TRBJ2-3 | TRBD2 | TRBV28 | CASSLDLAGGQDTQYF | TGTGCCAGCAGTTTGGATTTAGCGGGAGGGCAAGATACGCAGTATTTT
- | 14 | TRBJ2-3 | - | TRBV5-1 | CASSLGGIRDTQYF | TGCGCCAGCAGCTTGGGGGGCATTCGGGATACGCAGTATTTT
- | 15 | TRBJ2-7 | TRBD2 | TRBV20-1 | CSASKGLAGLYEQYF | TGCAGTGCTAGTAAGGGACTAGCGGGTTTATACGAGCAGTACTTC
- | 16 | TRBJ2-3 | - | TRBV27 | CASSLSGGNPTDTQYF | TGTGCCAGCAGTTTATCGGGCGGGAACCCCACAGATACGCAGTATTTT
- | 15 | TRBJ1-2 | - | TRBV10-3 | CAIRAPGQSFYGYTF | TGTGCCATCAGGGCCCCCGGACAGTCATTTTATGGCTACACCTTC
- | 18 | TRBJ2-2 | TRBD1 | TRBV27 | CASKNGQGAYWNTGELFF | TGTGCCAGCAAAAATGGACAGGGGGCATATTGGAACACCGGGGAGCTGTTTTTT
few | 13 | TRBJ2-2 | - | TRBV7-6 | CASSLRQSGELFF | TGTGCCAGCAGCTTAAGACAATCCGGGGAGCTGTTTTTT
- | 15 | TRBJ2-1 | - | TRBV27 | CASSLFSLAYNEQFF | TGTGCCAGCAGTTTATTTAGCCTAGCCTACAATGAGCAGTTCTTC
- | 15 | TRBJ1-4 | - | TRBV19 | CASRPGQTTNEKLFF | TGTGCCAGTAGGCCCGGACAGACAACTAATGAAAAACTGTTTTTT
few | 17 | TRBJ2-3 | TRBD1 | TRBV12-5 | CASGLARGQGTTDTQYF | TGTGCTAGTGGTTTGGCAAGGGGACAGGGGACCACAGATACGCAGTATTTT
- | 14 | TRBJ1-2 | - | TRBV6-5 | CASSYSAGWYGYTF | TGTGCCAGCAGTTACAGCGCGGGATGGTATGGCTACACCTTC
- | 13 | TRBJ1-1 | - | TRBV11-2 | CASSTERNTEAFF | TGTGCCAGCAGTACAGAACGGAACACTGAAGCTTTCTTT
- | 15 | TRBJ1-1 | - | TRBV6-5 | CASSSRAPGGTEAFF | TGTGCCAGCAGTTCCCGGGCCCCCGGAGGGACTGAAGCTTTCTTT
- | 14 | TRBJ2-2 | TRBD1 | TRBV28 | CASSAYRGTGELFF | TGTGCCAGCAGTGCTTACAGGGGCACCGGGGAGCTGTTTTTT
- | 13 | TRBJ1-5 | - | TRBV7-2 | CASSLDSYQPQHF | TGTGCCAGCAGCTTAGACAGCTATCAGCCCCAGCATTTT
- | 17 | TRBJ1-6 | - | TRBV5-5 | CASSLAAGSTYNSPLHF | TGTGCCAGCAGCTTGGCGGCGGGGAGCACCTATAATTCACCCCTCCACTTT
few | 16 | TRBJ1-3 | TRBD1 | TRBV7-2 | CASSAGQIRSGNTIYF | TGTGCCAGCAGCGCGGGACAGATACGCTCTGGAAACACCATATATTTT
few | 11 | TRBJ1-2 | - | TRBV28 | CASTANYGYTF | TGTGCCAGCACTGCTAACTATGGCTACACCTTC
- | 15 | TRBJ1-4 | - | TRBV13 | CASSQRTVGGEKLFF | TGTGCCAGCAGCCAACGGACAGTGGGCGGAGAAAAACTGTTTTTT
- | 13 | TRBJ1-1 | - | TRBV10-2 | CASSEYVATEAFF | TGCGCCAGCAGTGAGTATGTGGCCACTGAAGCTTTCTTT
once | 16 | TRBJ2-6 | - | TRBV3-1/TRBV3-2 | CASSHMTGAGANVLTF | TGTGCCAGCAGCCACATGACGGGGGCTGGGGCCAACGTCCTGACTTTC
- | 17 | TRBJ2-4 | - | TRBV5-4 | CASSLALRGGAKNIQYF | TGTGCCAGCAGCTTGGCACTTCGCGGCGGAGCTAAAAACATTCAGTACTTC
- | 17 | TRBJ2-1 | TRBD2 | TRBV4-3 | CASSLTSGAGVNNEQFF | TGCGCCAGCAGCCTTACCTCCGGGGCGGGAGTCAACAATGAGCAGTTCTTC
- | 13 | TRBJ2-5 | - | TRBV5-1 | CASSLTGKETQYF | TGCGCCAGCAGCTTGACAGGGAAGGAGACCCAGTACTTC